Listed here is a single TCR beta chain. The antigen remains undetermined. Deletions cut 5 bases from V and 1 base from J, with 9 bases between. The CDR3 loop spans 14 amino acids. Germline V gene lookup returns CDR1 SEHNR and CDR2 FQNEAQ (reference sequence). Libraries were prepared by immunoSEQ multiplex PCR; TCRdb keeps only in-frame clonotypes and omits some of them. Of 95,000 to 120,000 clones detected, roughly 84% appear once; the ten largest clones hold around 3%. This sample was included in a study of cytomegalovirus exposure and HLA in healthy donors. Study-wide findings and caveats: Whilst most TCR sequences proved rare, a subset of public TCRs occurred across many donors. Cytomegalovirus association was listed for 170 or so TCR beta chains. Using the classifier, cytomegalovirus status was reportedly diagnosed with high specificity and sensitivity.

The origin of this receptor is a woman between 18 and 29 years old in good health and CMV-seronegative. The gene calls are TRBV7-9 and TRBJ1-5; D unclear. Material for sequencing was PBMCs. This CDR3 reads CASSRSSSNQPQHF. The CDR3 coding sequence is TGTGCCAGCAGCCGGAGTAGCAGCAATCAGCCCCAGCATTTT. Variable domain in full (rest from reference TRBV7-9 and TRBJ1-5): DTGVSQNPRHKITKRGQNVTFRCDPISEHNRLYWYRQTLGQGPEFLTYFQNEAQLEKSRLLSDRFSAERPKGSFSTLEIQRTEQGDSAMYLCASSRSSSNQPQHFGDGTRLSIL.